What follows are 30 T cell receptor beta chains derived from one specimen sequenced in a study of persistence of HIV-infected CD4 T cells. The libraries were made with immunoSEQ version 4 in survey mode. Assay: immunoSEQ multiplex PCR; the TCRdb copy retains only in-frame clones and omits some. The table has 25,000 to 35,000 clones, about 80% seen once. Cells were stimulated with CMV-infected fibroblast lysates at roughly 9.1 ug/mL. Sorted nonresponding memory CD4+ T cells were CD40L-negative, CD69-negative, CD45RO-high. No antigens are known for them. The starting material was CD4+ T cells sorted from PBMCs after approximately 19-hour stimulation, obtained from a patient who received antiretroviral therapy. These TCRs come from an adult woman with HIV who was CMV-seropositive.

This clone was seen a single time. V usage is TRBV12-5 and J usage is TRBJ2-2, with D possibly being TRBD1 (6 bases). The V and J ends lost 6 bases and 5 bases respectively, with 16 bases between them. Germline V gene lookup returns CDR1 LGHNT and CDR2 FRNRAP. The CDR3 spans 15 residues. CDR3 sequence: CASGPIGQRTGELFF. The CDR3 DNA follows: TGTGCTAGTGGCCCGATCGGACAGCGGACCGGGGAGCTGTTTTTT.

The chain employs TRBV14 and TRBJ1-1; D may be TRBD1 (5 bases). This CDR3 is built from 13 residues. Trimming took 1 base from V and 7 from J, leaving 10 bases between them. Germline V CDR1 and CDR2: SGHDN, FVKESK. The CDR3 coding sequence is TGTGCCAGCAGCCAAGCCCGGCAGGGTGAAGCTTTCTTT. Encoded protein: CASSQARQGEAFF.

The V call is TRBV6-4, the J call TRBJ2-2; no reliable D call. Germline CDR1 is MRHNA and CDR2 is SNTAGT. Trimming shortened V by 3 bases and J by 6 bases, and 11 bases separated the two germline ends. The CDR3 consists of 14 residues. In DNA, the CDR3 is TGTGCCAGCAGTGAGCAGGACGGATCCGGGGAGCTGTTTTTT. This translates into CASSEQDGSGELFF.

This chain joins TRBV5-1 and TRBJ2-2; TRBD1 might be the D (5 bases). The CDR3 consists of 15 residues. The germline V gene encodes CDR1 SGHRS and CDR2 YFSETQ. Trimming stripped 1 base from V and 1 base from J, with 8 bases between. CDR3 nucleotide sequence: TGCGCCAGCAGCTTGTCTCAGGGGAACACCGGGGAGCTGTTTTTT. Its translation is CASSLSQGNTGELFF. Drawing the rest from reference TRBV5-1 and TRBJ2-2, the complete variable domain is KAGVTQTPRYLIKTRGQQVTLSCSPISGHRSVSWYQQTPGQGLQFLFEYFSETQRNKGNFPGRFSGRQFSNSRSEMNVSTLELGDSALYLCASSLSQGNTGELFFGEGSRLTVL.

The V call is TRBV19, the J call TRBJ2-7, with 8 bases aligning to TRBD1. CDR3 size: 15 residues. V was clipped by 2 bases and J by 4 bases; unmatched bases: 7. The germline V gene has CDR1 LNHDA and CDR2 SQIVND (reference sequence). The CDR3 sequence is CASSIKGQVLYEQYF. The CDR3 nucleotides read TGTGCCAGTAGTATAAAGGGACAGGTTCTTTACGAGCAGTACTTC.

The chain couples TRBV5-1 to TRBJ1-1, with TRBD1 matching 8 bases. The CDR3 loop spans 15 amino acids. V was clipped by 0 bases and J by 1 base; unmatched bases: 2. Germline lookup yields CDR1 SGHRS and CDR2 YFSETQ. CDR3 region: CASSLAGGRNTEAFF. In DNA form, the CDR3 reads TGCGCCAGCAGCTTGGCAGGGGGCCGGAACACTGAAGCTTTCTTT.

This chain links TRBV9 with TRBJ2-2; TRBD2 agrees at 12 bases. CDR3 size: 18 residues. The germline V gene encodes CDR1 SGDLS and CDR2 YYNGEE. V gave up 0 bases and J gave up 4 bases; unmatched junction bases: 7. CDR3 coding DNA: TGTGCCAGCAGCGTAGCGGCTAGCGGGGGGGTCGGCACCGGGGAGCTGTTTTTT. This gives the protein CASSVAASGGVGTGELFF.

The rearrangement joins TRBV18 to TRBJ2-3; D tentatively reads TRBD1 or TRBD2 (5 bases each). Trimming removed 4 bases at V and 0 bases at J, with 8 bases between. This CDR3 is built from 14 residues. The germline gives CDR1 KGHSH, CDR2 LQKENI. The CDR3 is CASSHGGSTDTQYF. The CDR3, as DNA: TGTGCCAGCTCACATGGGGGTAGCACAGATACGCAGTATTTT.

A word on this clone: In the same sample, other DNA sequences code for this CDR3. This rearrangement joins TRBV10-3 to TRBJ1-1, with TRBD1 matching over 7 bases. The V gene end was trimmed by 1 base and the J gene end by 3 bases; junction bases not matched to a gene: 2. The germline V gene encodes CDR1 ENHRY and CDR2 SYGVKD. The CDR3 sequence is 14 residues long. CDR3 in amino acids: CAISEYRGDTEAFF. DNA of the CDR3: TGTGCCATCAGTGAGTACAGGGGCGACACTGAAGCTTTCTTT.

J is TRBJ1-1 and V is TRBV5-1; D gene ambiguous. V was cut by 4 bases and J by 1 base, with 17 bases left in between. The CDR3 covers 16 residues. In germline, CDR1 is SGHRS, CDR2 YFSETQ. The CDR3 region is CASSPSPGSPNTEAFF. CDR3 DNA sequence: TGCGCCAGCAGCCCATCCCCGGGGAGCCCGAACACTGAAGCTTTCTTT.

The rearrangement uses TRBV10-2 and TRBJ2-7; D unclear. V shed 3 bases and J shed 2 bases, with 11 bases lying between them. Germline V gene lookup returns CDR1 WSHSY and CDR2 SAAADI. The CDR3 consists of 14 residues. As DNA, the CDR3 is TGCGCCAGCAGTGACTCAGTGTTAACCTACGAGCAGTACTTC. It specifies CASSDSVLTYEQYF.

This chain uses TRBV4-2 with TRBJ2-3, with 8 positions matching TRBD2. Germline lookup yields CDR1 LGHNA and CDR2 YNFKEQ. The length of the CDR3 is 16 residues. The J segment lost 6 bases and the V segment lost 1 base, leaving 9 bases of the junction unmatched. This chain's CDR3 is CASSQVRGGRYDTQYF. In DNA, the CDR3 is TGTGCCAGCAGCCAAGTACGCGGGGGGCGGTATGATACGCAGTATTTT.

The genes are TRBV19 and TRBJ2-1; a possible D gene is TRBD1 (5 bases). Germline CDR1 and CDR2: LNHDA and SQIVND (reference sequence). The V end lost 4 bases, the J end lost 0 bases, and 13 bases lay between the germline ends. This CDR3 is 16 amino acids long. CDR3 DNA sequence: TGTGCCAGTAGTACTAGACAGTCCAGCTCCTACAATGAGCAGTTCTTC. It codes for CASSTRQSSSYNEQFF.

The chain couples TRBV2 to TRBJ1-2; D not resolved. From germline, CDR1 is SNHLY and CDR2 FYNNEI. The CDR3 is 11 residues long. The V end was cut by 4 bases, the J end by 8 bases, with 8 bases between. Written as DNA, the CDR3 is TGTGCCAGCAGTGTGGCAGGAGGCTACACCTTC. This sequence encodes CASSVAGGYTF.

V gene TRBV6-6 combines with J gene TRBJ1-6; perhaps TRBD1 as D (6 bases). CDR3 length: 13 amino acids. CDR1 is MNHNY and CDR2 is SVGAGI in the germline V gene (reference sequence). Trimming shortened V by 5 bases and J by 11 bases, and 13 bases separated the two germline ends. CDR3 sequence: CASSQQGRTPLHF. DNA for the CDR3: TGTGCCAGCAGTCAACAGGGCCGAACACCCCTCCACTTT.

The V and J genes are TRBV2 and TRBJ2-3, with 7 positions matching TRBD1. The V gene end was trimmed by 6 bases and the J gene end by 3 bases; junction bases not matched to a gene: 6. This CDR3 region has 14 residues. Germline V CDR1 and CDR2: SNHLY, FYNNEI. For the CDR3, the DNA is TGTGCCAGCAGAGAGGGGGCGCGAACAGATACGCAGTATTTT. This gives the protein CASREGARTDTQYF.

This clone has more than one count but fewer than ten. The chain joins TRBV7-2 to TRBJ2-2; possibly TRBD1 for D (5 bases). V was pared by 4 bases and J by 3 bases, with 12 bases between. The CDR3 is 15 residues long. Germline CDR1 reads SGHTA; CDR2 reads FQGNSA. CDR3 in DNA: TGTGCCAGCAGCTCTCAGGGTGCGGACACCGGGGAGCTGTTTTTT. It is translated as CASSSQGADTGELFF. Full variable domain (outside the CDR3, taken from reference TRBV7-2 and TRBJ2-2): GAGVSQSPSNKVTEKGKDVELRCDPISGHTALYWYRQSLGQGLEFLIYFQGNSAPDKSGLPSDRFSAERTGGSVSTLTIQRTQQEDSAVYLCASSSQGADTGELFFGEGSRLTVL.

The J gene is TRBJ1-3, the V gene TRBV4-1; no reliable D call. The CDR3 runs 14 residues. Germline CDR1 reads MGHRA; CDR2 reads YSYEKL. V was trimmed by 0 bases and J by 4 bases, leaving 7 bases between them. CDR3 DNA: TGCGCCAGCAGCCAAGATCGGAGGGGAAACACCATATATTTT. Translated: CASSQDRRGNTIYF.

This clone appeared once. The chain uses TRBV19 and TRBJ1-1; D remains unclear. The CDR3 loop spans 14 amino acids. Germline loops: CDR1 LNHDA, CDR2 SQIVND (reference sequence). Trimming pared 3 bases from V and 6 bases from J, leaving 14 bases between. The CDR3, as DNA: TGTGCCAGTAGTATCCCGGTGTCCCGGGCTGAAGCTTTCTTT. It yields the protein CASSIPVSRAEAFF.

V and J are TRBV29-1 and TRBJ2-5; D is perhaps TRBD2 (7 bases). The V end was cut by 5 bases, the J end by 5 bases, with 12 bases between. The CDR3 length is 12 residues. The germline CDR1 and CDR2 sequences are SQVTM and ANQGSEA. The CDR3 region is CSVSGGRETQYF. CDR3 in DNA: TGCAGCGTTTCGGGGGGCAGGGAGACCCAGTACTTC.

This clone was observed a few times. The rearrangement uses TRBV19 and TRBJ1-5; D is unresolved. V lost 7 bases, J lost 4 bases, and 14 bases lay in between. Germline V CDR1 and CDR2: LNHDA, SQIVND (reference sequence). The CDR3 has 14 residues. The CDR3 protein is CASTNLAANQPQHF. CDR3 nucleotides: TGTGCCAGTACTAATCTCGCGGCTAATCAGCCCCAGCATTTT.

V usage is TRBV9 and J usage is TRBJ2-7; D unresolved. This CDR3 region has 15 residues. The V gene lost 4 bases and the J gene lost 3 bases, with 17 bases spanning the gap. The germline CDR1 and CDR2 sequences are SGDLS and YYNGEE. This chain's CDR3 is CASSRYIDGYYEQYF. CDR3 sequence (DNA): TGTGCCAGCAGCCGTTATATAGACGGATACTACGAGCAGTACTTC.

The chain employs TRBV30 and TRBJ2-1; D is unresolved. Germline V lookup: CDR1 GTSNPN, CDR2 SVGIG (reference sequence). The CDR3 is 13 residues long. Between the trimmed V and J ends, which lost 2 bases and 7 bases, there was a span of 12 bases. This CDR3 reads CAWSSGSNNEQFF. The DNA for the CDR3 is TGTGCCTGGAGTTCGGGCAGCAATAATGAGCAGTTCTTC.

The chain recombines TRBV11-1 with TRBJ2-6; D gene ambiguous. The length of the CDR3 is 14 residues. V lost 5 bases and J 0 bases, leaving 5 bases between the germline ends. Germline CDR1 is SGHAT and CDR2 is FQDESV (reference sequence). The DNA of the CDR3 is TGTGCCAGCAGCCCCGGCTCTGGGGCCAACGTCCTGACTTTC. This encodes CASSPGSGANVLTF.

CDR3 loop: CASSSGDSQNYGYTF. DNA of the CDR3: TGCGCCAGCAGCTCCGGGGACAGTCAAAACTATGGCTACACCTTC. The gene calls are TRBV5-1 and TRBJ1-2, with 7 bases identical to TRBD1. J was trimmed by 2 bases and V by 3 bases; bases with no gene match: 7. Looked up from germline, CDR1 is SGHRS and CDR2 is YFSETQ. The CDR3 sequence is 15 residues long.

The V call is TRBV14, the J call TRBJ1-1; D not certain. V lost 0 bases to trimming and J lost 6 bases, with 23 bases between them. CDR3 size: 18 residues. Per the germline V gene, CDR1 is SGHDN and CDR2 is FVKESK. The CDR3 here is CASSQDKWGSERFAEAFF. The CDR3 DNA reads as TGTGCCAGCAGCCAAGATAAGTGGGGTTCAGAGAGGTTCGCTGAAGCTTTCTTT.

The CDR3 spells CASSVRGNGELFF. As DNA, the CDR3 is TGTGCCAGCAGTGTCAGGGGAAACGGGGAGCTGTTTTTT. The chain recombines TRBV2 with TRBJ2-2, with D maybe TRBD1 (6 bases). V was trimmed by 4 bases and J by 7 bases, leaving 10 bases between them. Germline CDR1 reads SNHLY; CDR2 reads FYNNEI. The CDR3 spans 13 residues. The whole variable domain, filled in from reference TRBV2 and TRBJ2-2, reads EPEVTQTPSHQVTQMGQEVILRCVPISNHLYFYWYRQILGQKVEFLVSFYNNEISEKSEIFDDQFSVERPDGSNFTLKIRSTKLEDSAMYFCASSVRGNGELFFGEGSRLTVL.

The chain is built from TRBV7-8 and TRBJ1-4; D gene ambiguous. V lost 2 bases to trimming and J lost 11 bases, with 21 bases between them. The CDR3 runs 16 residues. Germline CDR1 is SGHVS and CDR2 is FQNEAQ. The CDR3 loop is CASSLSPSAGVGKLFF. In DNA form, the CDR3 reads TGTGCCAGCAGCTTAAGCCCGTCGGCTGGGGTGGGGAAACTGTTTTTT.

This chain connects TRBV19 to TRBJ1-3, with TRBD1 matching over 8 bases. CDR3 length: 17 amino acids. The V gene end was trimmed by 6 bases and the J gene end by 0 bases; junction bases not matched to a gene: 10. Germline V gene data show CDR1 as LNHDA and CDR2 as SQIVND (reference sequence). CDR3 coding DNA: TGTGCCAGTAGAGACAGGGGACACCAAGTCTCTGGAAACACCATATATTTT. Protein product: CASRDRGHQVSGNTIYF.

The chain uses TRBV19 and TRBJ1-1; D gene uncertain. V was clipped by 4 bases and J by 0 bases, with 12 bases between them. CDR1 LNHDA and CDR2 SQIVND come from the germline V gene (reference sequence). The CDR3 loop spans 15 amino acids. The CDR3 coding sequence is TGTGCCAGTAGTACCCAACGGAGGTTGAACACTGAAGCTTTCTTT. Residues: CASSTQRRLNTEAFF.